The T cell receptor (beta chain) described here comes from a study of T cells in Graves' hyperthyroidism and ophthalmopathy. Study results and limitations: Expanded thyroid clonotypes (above 0.001) were mostly also found in blood.

RNA transcripts served as the template for amplifying TCR beta CDR3 regions. Researchers ran a first-round RT-PCR on the TCR CDR3 using the HTBI primer set. MiXCR was run by TCRdb on the multiplex PCR reads, yielding one entry per CDR3 protein. The sample lists about 480,000 distinct CDR3 sequences; approximately 25% were seen once. The V end was cut by 5 bases, the J end by 4 bases, with 11 bases between. CDR1 and CDR2 (germline): PRHDT, FYEKMQ (reference sequence). The CDR3 is 13 amino acids. Ten or more counts support this clonotype. Its antigen is as yet unknown. The origin of this receptor is a woman between 25 and 40 years old with Graves' ophthalmopathy. The sequenced sample consisted of blood. The chain has TRBV13 and TRBJ1-2; D gene ambiguous. CDR3 bases: TGTGCCAGCAGCCAAGAACTTTCCTATGGCTACACCTTC. It is translated as CASSQELSYGYTF.